Each of the 26 T cell receptor beta chains below was sequenced from the same sample in a study of Ad26.COV2.S vaccination and SARS-CoV-2 variants. Treatment described: 15 to 20 received Ad26.COV2.S at low or high dose, single or two shots; roughly five received placebo; per-sample allocation not given. Sample collection was performed on day 63 after the first vaccine or placebo injection. Here immunoSEQ multiplex PCR was the method, and the copy in TCRdb shows in-frame clones only, minus some. The data contain fewer than 500,000 clones, approximately 92% of them singletons. Sample: peripheral blood, taken in a trial of Ad26.COV2.S vaccine versus placebo. These receptors all stem from a person aged 18-60 years who received the Ad26.COV2.S COVID-19 vaccine or a placebo.

This rearrangement joins TRBV5-1 to TRBJ1-1; a possible D gene is TRBD1 (5 bases). Germline CDR1 reads SGHRS; CDR2 reads YFSETQ. V lost 4 bases, J lost 4 bases, and 14 bases lay in between. The CDR3 covers 14 residues. Here the CDR3 reads CASSAYPGPTEAFF. The CDR3 DNA follows: TGCGCCAGCAGCGCTTACCCGGGGCCCACTGAAGCTTTCTTT.

CDR3 in DNA: TGTGCCAGTAGACCAGGGGGGGGACAGGTTCTACTGAACACTGAAGCTTTCTTT. This translates into CASRPGGGQVLLNTEAFF. The chain joins TRBV19 to TRBJ1-1, with 8 bases lining up with TRBD1. CDR3 length equals 18 residues. Germline V gene lookup returns CDR1 LNHDA and CDR2 SQIVND (reference sequence). The junction had 15 bases not matched to a gene; V was cut back by 6 bases and J by 0 bases.

The CDR3, as DNA: TGTGCCAGCAGTCCCAGGGGGGCCAGCGAGCAGTACTTC. Translated: CASSPRGASEQYF. The chain joins TRBV28 to TRBJ2-7; D perhaps matches TRBD1 (7 bases). V shed 5 bases and J shed 6 bases, with 14 bases lying between them. The germline CDR1 and CDR2 sequences are MDHEN and SYDVKM. The CDR3 length is 13 residues.

CDR3 sequence reads: CASSLRSDRANEKLFF. CDR3 sequence (DNA): TGTGCCAGCAGTTTACGATCTGACAGGGCTAATGAAAAACTGTTTTTT. V and J are TRBV2 and TRBJ1-4; 7 bases align to TRBD1. Unmatched junction bases numbered 9, after V lost 5 bases and J lost 3 bases. Germline CDR1 reads SNHLY; CDR2 reads FYNNEI. This CDR3 has 16 residues.

The chain recombines TRBV7-2 with TRBJ2-1, with no clear D. Germline CDR1 reads SGHTA; CDR2 reads FQGNSA. V lost 1 base to trimming and J lost 6 bases, with 1 base between them. CDR3 size: 11 residues. CDR3 coding DNA: TGTGCCAGCAGCTTAGTCAATGAGCAGTTCTTC. Protein sequence: CASSLVNEQFF.

This chain uses TRBV7-2 with TRBJ2-3; a weak D match, TRBD2 (5 bases). The V gene lost 8 bases and the J gene lost 12 bases, with 21 bases spanning the gap. Per the germline V gene, CDR1 is SGHTA and CDR2 is FQGNSA. The CDR3 has 13 amino acids. In DNA form, the CDR3 reads TGTGCCAGCGGGCTGGATGAGGGAGTTTCTCAGTATTTT. Its protein product is CASGLDEGVSQYF.

V is TRBV5-6 and J is TRBJ1-2; D unresolved. The CDR3 is made up of 14 amino acids. V lost 4 bases and J 4 bases, leaving 14 bases between the germline ends. The germline CDR1 and CDR2 sequences are SGHDT and YYEEEE. In nucleotides, the CDR3 is TGTGCCAGCAGCCTGGACGGCGACTTCTATGGCTACACCTTC. Protein sequence: CASSLDGDFYGYTF. Together with reference TRBV5-6 and TRBJ1-2, the CDR3 gives the full variable domain: DAGVTQSPTHLIKTRGQQVTLRCSPKSGHDTVSWYQQALGQGPQFIFQYYEEEERQRGNFPDRFSGHQFPNYSSELNVNALLLGDSALYLCASSLDGDFYGYTFGSGTRLTVV.

CDR3 in amino acids: CASSQPAGDSGTQYF. In DNA, the CDR3 is TGCGCCAGCAGCCAACCAGCGGGAGACTCAGGAACGCAGTATTTT. This sequence joins TRBV4-1 and TRBJ2-3, with 8 bases that match TRBD2. CDR3 length equals 15 residues. Germline loops: CDR1 MGHRA, CDR2 YSYEKL. Trimming at V came to 2 bases and at J to 9 bases, leaving 10 bases not matched to a gene.

The chain combines TRBV7-6 with TRBJ2-3; D is uncertain. CDR3 size: 20 residues. Germline V gene sequence: CDR1 SGHVS, CDR2 FNYEAQ. Trimming cost V 2 bases and J 4 bases, with 28 bases left between them. CDR3 residues: CASSLIGKSPPIHTPDTQYF. Written as DNA, the CDR3 is TGTGCCAGCAGCTTAATTGGGAAGTCCCCACCGATCCACACCCCAGATACGCAGTATTTT.

In its sample, this clone was seen a few times. The CDR3 DNA reads as TGTGCCAGCAGCTTCGGGACAGGGGAGACCTACGAGCAGTACTTC. Residues: CASSFGTGETYEQYF. The V call is TRBV7-8, the J call TRBJ2-7; 10 nucleotides align to TRBD1. CDR1 and CDR2 (germline): SGHVS, FQNEAQ. Trimming removed 3 bases from V and 2 bases from J; junction bases left unmatched: 4. The CDR3 is made up of 15 amino acids.

The gene calls are TRBV4-1 and TRBJ1-2; TRBD1 aligns across 7 bases. Germline V gene sequence: CDR1 MGHRA, CDR2 YSYEKL. The CDR3 covers 14 residues. Germline trimming cut 0 bases from V and 4 bases from J; bases unmatched to any gene: 2. The CDR3 here is CASSQDAGGYGYTF. The CDR3 coding sequence is TGCGCCAGCAGCCAAGATGCAGGGGGCTATGGCTACACCTTC.

The rearrangement uses TRBV3-1 (or the pseudogene TRBV3-2) and TRBJ2-3; 9 positions agree with TRBD1. The V gene end was trimmed by 3 bases and the J gene end by 1 base; junction bases not matched to a gene: 14. The germline CDR1 and CDR2 sequences are LGHDT and YNNKEL (reference sequence). The CDR3 length is 19 residues. Here the CDR3 DNA reads TGTGCCAGCAGCCAGTCCGGACAGGGGCTAGTGGCGGGCACAGATACGCAGTATTTT. This gives the protein CASSQSGQGLVAGTDTQYF.

The chain employs TRBV27 and TRBJ2-5; 7 bases match TRBD1. The CDR3 runs 14 residues. CDR1 is MNHEY, CDR2 SMNVEV, per germline (reference sequence). J gave up 3 bases and V 5 bases, and 6 bases lay outside the gene matches. In DNA, the CDR3 is TGTGCCAGCAGTGAACACAGGGGAGAAGAGACCCAGTACTTC. It yields the protein CASSEHRGEETQYF.

CDR3 protein: CAWSVSAGRTDTQYF. The CDR3, as DNA: TGTGCCTGGAGTGTATCAGCGGGGCGCACAGATACGCAGTATTTT. The rearrangement uses TRBV30 and TRBJ2-3; 7 bases map to TRBD2. The junction had 4 bases not matched to a gene; V was cut back by 0 bases and J by 1 base. Germline loops: CDR1 GTSNPN, CDR2 SVGIG (reference sequence). The CDR3 contains 15 residues.

The chain combines TRBV10-2 with TRBJ1-1, with unresolved D. Germline V CDR1 and CDR2: WSHSY, SAAADI. V shed 5 bases and J shed 1 base, with 5 bases lying between them. The CDR3 totals 12 residues. The chain's CDR3 is CASSIGNTEAFF. In DNA form, the CDR3 reads TGCGCCAGCAGTATCGGGAACACTGAAGCTTTCTTT.

This sequence joins TRBV11-2 and TRBJ2-1; 11 bases map to TRBD2. Germline lookup yields CDR1 SGHAT and CDR2 FQNNGV. The CDR3 length is 16 residues. J lost 6 bases, V lost 5 bases, and 9 bases had no gene match. CDR3 in amino acids: CASSPGTSGGGNEQFF. CDR3 nucleotides: TGTGCCAGCAGCCCAGGGACTAGCGGAGGCGGCAATGAGCAGTTCTTC. Full variable domain (missing parts from reference TRBV11-2 and TRBJ2-1): EAGVAQSPRYKIIEKRQSVAFWCNPISGHATLYWYQQILGQGPKLLIQFQNNGVVDDSQLPKDRFSAERLKGVDSTLKIQPAKLEDSAVYLCASSPGTSGGGNEQFFGPGTRLTVL.

The DNA of the CDR3 is TGTGCCAGCAGTTTGGAACAGGGGTCCTACGAGCAGTACTTC. Protein product: CASSLEQGSYEQYF. The rearrangement uses TRBV2 and TRBJ2-7, with TRBD1 matching 7 bases. V was pared by 5 bases and J by 1 base, with 5 bases of the junction left unmatched. The V gene's germline CDR1 is SNHLY and CDR2 FYNNEI. This CDR3 spans 14 amino acids.

This clone was detected only once. The chain links TRBV12-2 to TRBJ2-3; no check of the table's D call, TRBD2, against the DNA was made. TRBV12-2 is designated a pseudogene. This CDR3 contains 16 residues. This chain's CDR3 is CASRPGTSGGGDTQYF. CDR3 sequence (DNA): TGTGCAAGTCGCCCCGGGACTAGCGGGGGGGGAGATACGCAGTATTTT.

About this clone: This CDR3 is also generated by other DNA sequences in the sample. V is TRBV27 and J is TRBJ2-7, with D perhaps TRBD1 (5 bases). The CDR3 has 13 amino acids. Looked up from germline, CDR1 is MNHEY and CDR2 is SMNVEV (reference sequence). V was clipped by 5 bases and J by 0 bases, with 8 bases between them. CDR3 DNA sequence: TGTGCCAGCAGTCCAGGGAACTCCTACGAGCAGTACTTC. Translation gives CASSPGNSYEQYF.

The gene calls are TRBV5-1 and TRBJ1-1; D uncertain. The CDR3 runs 15 residues. Germline V gene sequence: CDR1 SGHRS, CDR2 YFSETQ. Trimming pared 0 bases from V and 0 bases from J, leaving 9 bases between. CDR3 DNA sequence: TGCGCCAGCAGCTTGGGGGGTTTCATGAACACTGAAGCTTTCTTT. It yields the protein CASSLGGFMNTEAFF.

V and J are TRBV5-8 and TRBJ1-5; weak D call: TRBD1 (6 bases). Trimming took off 5 bases at V and 1 base at J, with 7 bases between the two ends. Germline CDR1 is SGHTS and CDR2 is YDEGEE. This CDR3 comprises 13 residues. CDR3 residues: CASRQGSNQPQHF. CDR3 nucleotides: TGTGCCAGCAGGCAGGGGAGCAATCAGCCCCAGCATTTT.

This chain links TRBV6-4 with TRBJ1-1; TRBD1 is a possible D gene (5 bases). Germline assignment: CDR1 MRHNA and CDR2 SNTAGT. V gave up 6 bases and J gave up 7 bases, with 9 bases separating them. The CDR3 runs to 11 residues. CDR3 coding DNA: TGTGCCAGCAGGCAGGGCGGTGAAGCTTTCTTT. Protein product: CASRQGGEAFF.

J is TRBJ1-5 and V is TRBV5-8; D remains unclear. Germline V gene lookup returns CDR1 SGHTS and CDR2 YDEGEE. V lost 0 bases, J lost 0 bases, and 10 bases lay in between. CDR3 length equals 16 residues. This CDR3 reads CASSLDSLTSNQPQHF. As DNA, the CDR3 is TGTGCCAGCAGCTTGGATTCGCTGACTAGCAATCAGCCCCAGCATTTT.

This clone was counted a single time. The chain joins TRBV15 to TRBJ1-1, with 7 nucleotides matching TRBD1. CDR1 is LNHNV, CDR2 YYDKDF, per germline (reference sequence). The CDR3 consists of 17 residues. V shed 1 base and J 4 bases; nucleotides not matched to a gene: 12. CDR3 sequence (DNA): TGTGCCACCAGCAGAGGCCAACAGGGGATGTCGGGCACTGAAGCTTTCTTT. Translation: CATSRGQQGMSGTEAFF.

Only one count was recorded for this clone. J is TRBJ2-3 and V is TRBV4-3, with 11 bases that match TRBD2. J was trimmed by 4 bases and V by 1 base; bases with no gene match: 4. CDR3 size: 16 residues. From germline, CDR1 is LGHNA and CDR2 YSLEER. The CDR3 sequence: CASSQALAGAADTQYF. The CDR3 DNA reads as TGCGCCAGCAGCCAAGCACTAGCGGGAGCCGCAGATACGCAGTATTTT.

The chain couples TRBV30 to TRBJ2-5, with a possible D match to TRBD1 (5 bases). Trimming took 8 bases from V and 4 from J, leaving 17 bases between them. The germline V gene has CDR1 GTSNPN and CDR2 SVGIG (reference sequence). The CDR3 covers 13 residues. CDR3 DNA sequence: TGTGCCCAGGGTGCCGGGTCTACAGAGACCCAGTACTTC. The encoded protein is CAQGAGSTETQYF.